The 22 T cell receptor beta chains in this list originate from one sample, sequenced in a study of cytomegalovirus exposure and HLA in healthy donors. PCR employed 60 Vbeta and 13 Jbeta primers. Only in-frame clones appear in the TCRdb table, and some are missing; sequencing was by immunoSEQ multiplex PCR. The sample lists around 99,000 clones, 60% to 70% seen once, with roughly 6.7% in the top ten. Sequences were obtained from PBMCs. The receptors here all came from a woman between 25 and 40 years old in good health and CMV-seronegative.

The chain combines TRBV7-9 with TRBJ2-7, with 13 nucleotides matching TRBD2. The CDR3 loop spans 14 amino acids. The V gene end was trimmed by 5 bases and the J gene end by 6 bases; junction bases not matched to a gene: 4. From germline, CDR1 is SEHNR and CDR2 FQNEAQ (reference sequence). CDR3 region: CASSRTSGSREQYF. DNA for the CDR3: TGTGCCAGCAGCCGGACTAGCGGGAGCCGCGAGCAGTACTTC.

The V call is TRBV9, the J call TRBJ2-1; 11 bases map to TRBD2. Per the germline V gene, CDR1 is SGDLS and CDR2 is YYNGEE. This CDR3 spans 15 amino acids. Unmatched junction bases numbered 7, after V lost 4 bases and J lost 7 bases. Here the CDR3 DNA reads TGTGCCAGCAGCTATAGGACTAGCGGGCGGAATGAGCAGTTCTTC. Protein sequence: CASSYRTSGRNEQFF.

The J gene is TRBJ1-2, the V gene TRBV29-1, with 9 bases that match TRBD1. Germline assignment: CDR1 SQVTM and CDR2 ANQGSEA. The CDR3 has 13 residues. J was trimmed by 7 bases and V by 6 bases; bases with no gene match: 9. The CDR3 is CSVEPGQGTGYTF. CDR3 DNA sequence: TGCAGCGTGGAACCGGGACAGGGTACTGGCTACACCTTC.

The chain employs TRBV9 and TRBJ2-1; D is ambiguous. Germline lookup yields CDR1 SGDLS and CDR2 YYNGEE. V was cut by 2 bases and J by 7 bases, with 4 bases left in between. This CDR3 comprises 11 residues. The CDR3: CASSVRNEQFF. CDR3 DNA: TGTGCCAGCAGCGTCCGGAATGAGCAGTTCTTC.

In this sample, this clone turned up once. J is TRBJ2-5 and V is TRBV5-1, with TRBD2 identical over 8 bases. V lost 2 bases to trimming and J lost 2 bases; unmatched junction nucleotides: 5. In germline, CDR1 is SGHRS, CDR2 YFSETQ. The CDR3 extends over 15 amino acids. DNA of the CDR3: TGCGCCAGCAGCTTACTCACTAGCGGACAAGAGACCCAGTACTTC. It translates to CASSLLTSGQETQYF.

This chain joins TRBV4-3 and TRBJ1-4, with D unclear. Germline V gene lookup returns CDR1 LGHNA and CDR2 YSLEER. The CDR3 consists of 17 residues. The V end was cut by 0 bases, the J end by 8 bases, with 19 bases between. CDR3 amino acids: CASSQDYSAGRSEKLFF. Written as DNA, the CDR3 is TGCGCCAGCAGCCAAGATTATAGTGCCGGGAGATCGGAAAAACTGTTTTTT.

The chain links TRBV7-9 to TRBJ1-3, with D possibly TRBD1 on 6 matching bases. CDR1 is SEHNR and CDR2 is FQNEAQ in the germline V gene (reference sequence). This CDR3 region has 15 residues. V shed 5 bases and J shed 3 bases, with 14 bases lying between them. Here the CDR3 DNA reads TGTGCCAGCAGCCCCCTCGGCAGGGGTGGAAACACCATATATTTT. Translated, it gives CASSPLGRGGNTIYF.

This clone came up a few times. J is TRBJ1-2 and V is TRBV19, with a tentative D call TRBD1 (6 bases). Germline CDR1 reads LNHDA; CDR2 reads SQIVND (reference sequence). The V end was cut by 10 bases, the J end by 4 bases, with 13 bases between. The CDR3 sequence is 12 residues long. CDR3 amino acids: CATAGESYGYTF. The CDR3, as DNA: TGTGCCACCGCAGGGGAGTCCTATGGCTACACCTTC.

This clone has a handful of counts. V usage is TRBV7-2 and J usage is TRBJ1-4; D possibly corresponds to TRBD1 (5 bases). The CDR3 consists of 18 residues. CDR1 and CDR2 from the germline V gene are SGHTA and FQGNSA. V was clipped by 3 bases and J by 7 bases, with 24 bases between them. This chain's CDR3 is CASSLGGTDTLFGEKLFF. CDR3 DNA sequence: TGTGCCAGCAGCTTGGGGGGGACGGACACCTTGTTTGGTGAAAAACTGTTTTTT.

This clone came up once. The CDR3 is CAIRGQGANTEAFF. The CDR3 DNA sequence: TGTGCCATCAGGGGACAGGGGGCGAACACTGAAGCTTTCTTT. This chain links TRBV10-3 with TRBJ1-1; TRBD1 matches at 12 bases. CDR1 and CDR2 (germline): ENHRY, SYGVKD. The ends lost 6 bases at V and 1 base at J; junction bases unmatched: 0. The CDR3 runs 14 residues.

The rearrangement joins TRBV7-2 to TRBJ2-7; D unresolved. The CDR3 loop spans 14 amino acids. Germline V gene sequence: CDR1 SGHTA, CDR2 FQGNSA. The germline V and J ends were trimmed by 5 bases and 4 bases, with 15 bases remaining between them. CDR3 sequence: CASSAPVMAYEQYF. As DNA, the CDR3 is TGTGCCAGCAGCGCCCCCGTGATGGCTTACGAGCAGTACTTC.

V usage is TRBV5-6 and J usage is TRBJ2-7; 11 bases are a match to TRBD2. This CDR3 is 17 amino acids long. The germline V gene encodes CDR1 SGHDT and CDR2 YYEEEE. V was clipped by 0 bases and J by 2 bases; unmatched bases: 7. CDR3 sequence reads: CASSLGGSGGVTYEQYF. CDR3 bases: TGTGCCAGCAGCTTGGGCGGTAGCGGGGGGGTAACCTACGAGCAGTACTTC. Together with reference TRBV5-6 and TRBJ2-7, the CDR3 gives the full variable domain: DAGVTQSPTHLIKTRGQQVTLRCSPKSGHDTVSWYQQALGQGPQFIFQYYEEEERQRGNFPDRFSGHQFPNYSSELNVNALLLGDSALYLCASSLGGSGGVTYEQYFGPGTRLTVT.

The chain couples TRBV2 to TRBJ1-4; D perhaps matches TRBD1 (5 bases). Trimming stripped 10 bases from V and 8 bases from J, with 14 bases between. The CDR3 spans 12 residues. The germline gives CDR1 SNHLY, CDR2 FYNNEI. The CDR3 sequence: CATPGGNEKLFF. In DNA form, the CDR3 reads TGTGCCACACCCGGGGGGAACGAAAAACTGTTTTTT.

The rearrangement uses TRBV18 and TRBJ1-1; unclear D gene. The CDR3 is 13 amino acids. The V gene lost 4 bases and the J gene lost 1 base, with 7 bases spanning the gap. In germline, CDR1 is KGHSH, CDR2 LQKENI. DNA of the CDR3: TGTGCCAGCTCACGACTCGGGAACACTGAAGCTTTCTTT. Translation gives CASSRLGNTEAFF. The full variable domain, completed using reference TRBV18 and TRBJ1-1, is NAGVMQNPRHLVRRRGQEARLRCSPMKGHSHVYWYRQLPEEGLKFMVYLQKENIIDESGMPKERFSAEFPKEGPSILRIQQVVRGDSAAYFCASSRLGNTEAFFGQGTRLTVV.

J is TRBJ2-2 and V is TRBV2, with a possible D match to TRBD1 (6 bases). Trimming shortened V by 3 bases and J by 8 bases, and 13 bases separated the two germline ends. The germline gives CDR1 SNHLY, CDR2 FYNNEI. The CDR3 extends over 14 amino acids. The CDR3 DNA sequence: TGTGCCAGCAGTGACAGGGGAAAGGGAGGGGAGCTGTTTTTT. Amino acids: CASSDRGKGGELFF.

The V and J genes are TRBV11-3 and TRBJ1-1; TRBD1 might be the D (5 bases). CDR1 is SGHNT, CDR2 YENEEA, per germline. The CDR3 has 13 amino acids. The V end was cut by 5 bases, the J end by 1 base, with 8 bases between. Here the CDR3 reads CASSRTGNTEAFF. Written as DNA, the CDR3 is TGTGCCAGCAGCAGAACAGGGAACACTGAAGCTTTCTTT. Drawing the rest from reference TRBV11-3 and TRBJ1-1, the complete variable domain is EAGVVQSPRYKIIEKKQPVAFWCNPISGHNTLYWYLQNLGQGPELLIRYENEEAVDDSQLPKDRFSAERLKGVDSTLKIQPAELGDSAVYLCASSRTGNTEAFFGQGTRLTVV.

The V gene is TRBV28, the J gene TRBJ1-1; no firm D call. The CDR3 loop spans 10 amino acids. Germline V gene sequence: CDR1 MDHEN, CDR2 SYDVKM. V lost 6 bases, J lost 7 bases, and 6 bases lay in between. Written as DNA, the CDR3 is TGTGCCAGCAGATCCCTTGAAGCTTTCTTT. It encodes CASRSLEAFF.

The J gene is TRBJ1-2, the V gene TRBV30; 7 bases are a match to TRBD1. The CDR3 is 13 residues long. The germline CDR1 and CDR2 sequences are GTSNPN and SVGIG (reference sequence). Unmatched junction bases numbered 10, after V lost 4 bases and J lost 8 bases. This CDR3 reads CAWTPPRTGGYTF. Here the CDR3 DNA reads TGTGCCTGGACCCCACCCAGGACAGGAGGCTACACCTTC.

The chain recombines TRBV18 with TRBJ2-7; TRBD1 agrees at 11 bases. This CDR3 spans 16 amino acids. From germline, CDR1 is KGHSH and CDR2 LQKENI. The ends lost 6 bases at V and 2 bases at J; junction bases unmatched: 9. In nucleotides, the CDR3 is TGTGCCAGCTCGCGGACAGGGGGCCCTTCTACCTACGAGCAGTACTTC. Its translation: CASSRTGGPSTYEQYF.

The chain has TRBV7-6 and TRBJ2-2; 7 nucleotides match TRBD1. Germline V lookup: CDR1 SGHVS, CDR2 FNYEAQ. With 5 bases clipped from V and 6 bases from J, the junction kept 15 bases outside the gene matches. The CDR3 runs to 17 residues. DNA for the CDR3: TGTGCCAGCAGCACCCTCGGTGAGGGGGCGAGGGCCGGGGAGCTGTTTTTT. It codes for CASSTLGEGARAGELFF.

This clone was counted a few times. V gene TRBV5-1 combines with J gene TRBJ2-3; 11 bases are a match to TRBD1. The CDR3 is 15 residues long. CDR1 is SGHRS, CDR2 YFSETQ, per germline. The ends lost 4 bases at V and 3 bases at J; junction bases unmatched: 4. The CDR3 DNA is TGCGCCAGCAGCGTGGGACAGGGGGGTACAGATACGCAGTATTTT. This translates into CASSVGQGGTDTQYF.

This clone was observed a few times. V gene TRBV7-9 combines with J gene TRBJ2-3; D uncertain. In germline, CDR1 is SEHNR, CDR2 FQNEAQ (reference sequence). This CDR3 has 15 residues. CDR3 loop: CGSSWSLTSTDTQYF. The DNA for the CDR3 is TGTGGGTCCTCCTGGTCCCTCACTAGCACAGATACGCAGTATTTT.